These 18 T cell receptor beta chains share one sample of origin, sequenced in a study of vaccination and CD4 T cells after COVID-19 (dated by TCRdb to the early 2020s). The library was prepared using PCR. Sequencer: Illumina iSeq 100. DNA from cultured CD4+ T cells was subjected to TCR sequencing with the Oncomine TCR Beta short-read assay at the Johns Hopkins FTIC core. The public reads were reanalyzed by TCRdb: fastp trimming at Q25, MiXCR alignment, in-frame beta chains only. CDR3 protein duplicates are merged, each entry listing the most common genes and DNA. This sample comprises 8,500 to 14,000 distinct CDR3 sequences, around 28% of them detected only once. The ten largest clonotypes hold about 25% of the sample. This sample's treatment or condition label indicates: approximately nine-day PBMC culture with coronavirus spike peptide pools or control peptides (ViraFEST assay). Their target antigens are unknown.

The specimen sequenced was cultured CD4+ T cells from blood. The source is a human donor with COVID-19.

This clonotype was picked up one time. Given a much more abundant clone one base away, this may be a read error. The chain has TRBV6-1 and TRBJ1-5, with TRBD1 matching 12 bases. From germline, CDR1 is MNHNS and CDR2 SASEGT. The CDR3 sequence is 18 residues long. This CDR3 reads CACRTGTGGVGGNQPQHF. CDR3 nucleotides: TGTGCCTGCAGAACCGGGACAGGGGGCGTCGGTGGCAATCAGCCCCAGCATTTT.

This clonotype was found a few times. The chain uses TRBV11-2 and TRBJ1-1; a possible D gene is TRBD1 (5 bases). With 0 bases removed from V and 1 base from J, the gap between germline ends came to 12 bases. The CDR3 covers 16 residues. Germline V gene lookup returns CDR1 SGHAT and CDR2 FQNNGV. The CDR3, as DNA: TGTGCCAGCAGCTTAGAGTTCGGGGCGCGGAACACTGAAGCTTTCTTT. Residues: CASSLEFGARNTEAFF.

This sequence joins TRBV11-2 and TRBJ2-3; D perhaps matches TRBD2 (6 bases). The CDR3 is 15 residues long. Germline V CDR1 and CDR2: SGHAT, FQNNGV. V gave up 8 bases and J gave up 3 bases, with 18 bases separating them. The CDR3 DNA is TGTGCCAGCTCCATTAGCCCGGGGAGGACAGATACGCAGTATTTT. This encodes CASSISPGRTDTQYF.

CDR3 sequence (DNA): TGCACCAGCAGCCAAGATCCCCGGCTAGCGGGTGGCACAGATACGCAGTATTTT. It is translated as CTSSQDPRLAGGTDTQYF. V is TRBV1 and J is TRBJ2-3; TRBD2 is taken as the D call from the table, unchecked against the DNA. TRBV1 is classified as a pseudogene. The CDR3 covers 18 residues.

The V and J genes are TRBV11-3 and TRBJ2-3, with 8 nucleotides matching TRBD2. Per germline, CDR1 SGHNT and CDR2 YENEEA. The CDR3 loop spans 18 amino acids. The trim removed 4 bases at V and 3 bases at J, leaving 15 bases unmatched. The CDR3 DNA is TGTGCCAGCAGCTCTCACCTCACCGCGGGGGGTCGTACAGATACGCAGTATTTT. Protein: CASSSHLTAGGRTDTQYF.

CDR3 coding DNA: TGTGCCAGCAGCATAGAGGGTCTGGGTGGCTACACCTTC. Translated: CASSIEGLGGYTF. The V gene is TRBV12-3 or TRBV12-4, the J gene TRBJ1-2; the D is unclear. This CDR3 has 13 amino acids. Trimming took off 6 bases at V and 7 bases at J, with 15 bases between the two ends.

The genes are TRBV12-3 or TRBV12-4 and TRBJ1-1; D uncertain. The CDR3 is 14 residues long. The V and J ends lost 11 bases and 4 bases respectively, with 20 bases between them. CDR3 DNA: TGTGCCGACTCAATCCACCGGATGGGCACTGAAGCTTTCTTT. Translation: CADSIHRMGTEAFF.

The chain has TRBV7-2 and TRBJ2-5; D is possibly TRBD1 (6 bases). The CDR3 spans 15 residues. CDR1 SGHTA and CDR2 FQGNSA come from the germline V gene. V was cut by 5 bases and J by 1 base, with 14 bases left in between. The CDR3 is CASSGMGHSQETQYF. The CDR3 region has the DNA TGTGCCAGCAGCGGCATGGGACACAGCCAAGAGACCCAGTACTTC.

This clonotype was detected only a few times. CDR3 protein: CASRPGPLRGETQYF. CDR3 bases: TGTGCCAGCAGGCCGGGACCCCTGAGGGGAGAGACCCAGTACTTC. The V and J genes are TRBV5-4 and TRBJ2-5, with D possibly called TRBD1 or TRBD2 (5 bases each). This CDR3 is built from 15 residues. Germline-derived CDR1 and CDR2 are SGHNT and YYREEE (reference sequence). Trimming took off 5 bases at V and 4 bases at J, with 18 bases between the two ends.

This chain links TRBV27 with TRBJ2-3, with a weak D call TRBD1 (5 bases). CDR1 is MNHEY, CDR2 SMNVEV, per germline (reference sequence). Trimming shortened V by 5 bases and J by 7 bases, and 16 bases separated the two germline ends. The CDR3 extends over 14 amino acids. DNA for the CDR3: TGTGCCAGCAGTCCCAGTCAGGGTCCATATACGCAGTATTTT. It yields the protein CASSPSQGPYTQYF.

The J gene is TRBJ2-5, the V gene TRBV6-1; D possibly corresponds to TRBD1 (6 bases). CDR3 length: 14 amino acids. Germline loops: CDR1 MNHNS, CDR2 SASEGT. The V end was cut by 7 bases, the J end by 0 bases, with 12 bases between. The CDR3 DNA reads TGTGCCAGCAAGACAGGCCTGTACCAAGAGACCCAGTACTTC. The encoded protein is CASKTGLYQETQYF.

The chain recombines TRBV10-3 with TRBJ2-1; no clear D. The CDR3 is 15 residues long. CDR1 ENHRY and CDR2 SYGVKD come from the germline V gene. V gave up 6 bases and J gave up 7 bases, with 19 bases separating them. The CDR3 DNA is TGTGCCATCAGCTCCAGCCAGGCCTTGGGTAATGAGCAGTTCTTC. Protein sequence: CAISSSQALGNEQFF.

The chain uses TRBV9 and TRBJ1-1; weak D call: TRBD1 (6 bases). Germline V CDR1 and CDR2: SGDLS, YYNGEE. The CDR3 totals 11 residues. V lost 3 bases to trimming and J lost 11 bases, with 11 bases between them. The chain's CDR3 is CASSARDTAFF. DNA of the CDR3: TGTGCCAGCAGCGCTCGGGACACGGCTTTCTTT. The full variable domain, its missing parts supplied by reference TRBV9 and TRBJ1-1, is DSGVTQTPKHLITATGQRVTLRCSPRSGDLSVYWYQQSLDQGLQFLIQYYNGEERAKGNILERFSAQQFPDLHSELNLSSLELGDSALYFCASSARDTAFFGQGTRLTVV.

The genes are TRBV18 and TRBJ1-1; a weak D match, TRBD1 (5 bases). The CDR3 runs to 12 residues. With 9 bases removed from V and 2 bases from J, the gap between germline ends came to 10 bases. Per the germline V gene, CDR1 is KGHSH and CDR2 is LQKENI. The DNA for the CDR3 is TGTGCCAGTTCGAGGGGTAACACTGAAGCTTTCTTT. As protein: CASSRGNTEAFF.

The chain recombines TRBV19 with TRBJ1-1; 11 bases line up with TRBD1. There are 14 residues in the CDR3. V shed 3 bases, J shed 11 bases, and the junction held 8 bases outside the gene matches. The V gene's germline CDR1 is LNHDA and CDR2 SQIVND (reference sequence). This chain's CDR3 is CASSIRTGGNVAFF. The CDR3 DNA sequence: TGTGCCAGTAGTATTCGGACAGGGGGCAATGTGGCTTTCTTT.

This clonotype was detected a few times. The rearrangement uses TRBV29-1 and TRBJ1-2, with unresolved D. The CDR3 spans 9 residues. CDR1 SQVTM and CDR2 ANQGSEA come from the germline V gene. V was cut by 7 bases and J by 7 bases, with 7 bases left in between. The DNA of the CDR3 is TGCAGCGAGTCAGGTGGCTACACCTTC. This gives the protein CSESGGYTF.

The V and J genes are TRBV15 and TRBJ2-3, with D perhaps matching TRBD1 (6 bases). This CDR3 is built from 15 residues. Germline CDR1 reads LNHNV; CDR2 reads YYDKDF (reference sequence). Between the trimmed V and J ends, which lost 5 bases and 0 bases, there was a span of 12 bases. CDR3: CATSLGGQSTDTQYF. The DNA of the CDR3 is TGTGCCACCAGCCTCGGCGGACAGAGCACAGATACGCAGTATTTT.

CDR3 in amino acids: CAIKMGPNGAEAFF. The CDR3 DNA reads as TGTGCCATTAAAATGGGTCCCAACGGGGCTGAAGCTTTCTTT. The chain combines TRBV10-3 with TRBJ1-1; the D is unclear. Germline assignment: CDR1 ENHRY and CDR2 SYGVKD. V was cut by 9 bases and J by 6 bases, with 20 bases left in between. The CDR3 is 14 residues long.